This is a list of T cell receptor beta chains from one sample in a study of T-cell reconstitution after alpha-beta-depleted transplantation in children. TCRdb independently ran MiXCR on the PCR reads; one entry per CDR3 protein. The sample lists almost 250,000 distinct CDR3 sequences, around 25% occurring once. This specimen consisted of PBMCs, obtained before TCRalphabeta/CD19-depleted stem cell transplant. These receptors all come from a girl aged 2-10 years with Fanconi anemia, due to receive a stem cell transplant. Both conserved end residues are trimmed from each CDR3.

J,V,CDR3
TRBJ1-1,TRBV20-1,SPDRGAEAF
TRBJ2-3,TRBV7-3,ASSPNTFADTQY
TRBJ1-5,TRBV20-1,SAAQGRLIQPQH
TRBJ2-1,TRBV12-3/TRBV12-4,ASTTLRNEQF
TRBJ1-4,TRBV29-1,SAHAGGKLF
TRBJ2-7,TRBV25-1,ASSAAGGPSYEQY
TRBJ2-1,TRBV29-1,SVAAGSYEQF
TRBJ2-5,TRBV20-1,SARTEETQY
TRBJ2-7,TRBV29-1,SVHLSDRGYEQY
TRBJ1-3,TRBV29-1,SPAGPGNTIY
TRBJ1-3,TRBV6-5,ASTPVEKDTIY
TRBJ2-5,TRBV12-3/TRBV12-4,ASSLSFTSVETQY
TRBJ1-3,TRBV28,ASSLSGSGNTIY
TRBJ2-5,TRBV29-1,SVARDSLYYQY
TRBJ2-7,TRBV28,ASAKGGLAGIHEQY
TRBJ2-7,TRBV27,ASSFAGTGGYEQY
TRBJ2-6,TRBV29-1,SVEGADPSSGANVLT
TRBJ2-3,TRBV6-4,ASSAFLGADTQY
TRBJ1-2,TRBV28,ASSSGTGFDGYT
TRBJ2-1,TRBV15,ATSRSSRLAANEQF
TRBJ1-2,TRBV7-9,ASNTGTYGYT
TRBJ2-1,TRBV5-1,ASSFRSGEGNEQF
TRBJ1-5,TRBV20-1,SAETPGGNQPQH
TRBJ1-1,TRBV3-1,AISFEVDIRHMNTEAF
TRBJ2-4,TRBV24-1,ATIRDRGRDIQY
TRBJ2-1,TRBV29-1,SVEVAGGPRSYNEQF
TRBJ2-7,TRBV4-2,ASSQDSQAGEQY
TRBJ1-1,TRBV10-3,AISERGASFSEAF
TRBJ1-4,TRBV12-3/TRBV12-4,ASSFQGADEKLF